What follows are 9 T cell receptor beta chains derived from one specimen sequenced in a study of blood T cell repertoires in COVID-19. Data came from immunoSEQ multiplex PCR; TCRdb stores just in-frame clones and leaves some out. The sample has about 140,000 clones, about 80% seen once. Sequenced: peripheral blood. These TCRs come from a human donor in a cohort sampled during active COVID-19.

J is TRBJ1-1 and V is TRBV6-4; D is possibly TRBD1 (6 bases). The V end was cut by 7 bases, the J end by 10 bases, with 13 bases between. The germline V gene has CDR1 MRHNA and CDR2 SNTAGT. CDR3 size: 11 residues. The CDR3 sequence is CASTVRGGAFF. For the CDR3, the DNA is TGTGCCAGCACCGTCAGGGGTGGAGCTTTCTTT.

The chain uses TRBV3-1 (or the pseudogene TRBV3-2) and TRBJ2-1, with 8 bases identical to TRBD1. The CDR3 totals 12 residues. The V gene's germline CDR1 is LGHDT and CDR2 YNNKEL (reference sequence). The V segment lost 5 bases and the J segment 8 bases; nucleotides outside the gene matches: 2. CDR3 DNA: TGTGCCAGCAGCTCGACAGGGGATGAGCAGTTCTTC. Translation gives CASSSTGDEQFF.

The gene calls are TRBV19 and TRBJ2-5, with 14 bases aligning to TRBD2. Germline V gene sequence: CDR1 LNHDA, CDR2 SQIVND (reference sequence). V shed 10 bases, J shed 3 bases, and the junction held 7 bases outside the gene matches. The CDR3 runs to 15 residues. CDR3 in DNA: TGTGCCACCCAGACTAGCGGGGGGGCGGAAGAGACCCAGTACTTC. Its translation: CATQTSGGAEETQYF.

The rearrangement links TRBV14 to TRBJ1-3; D is undetermined. Germline CDR1 SGHDN, CDR2 FVKESK. CDR3 length: 14 residues. V lost 1 base, J lost 4 bases, and 8 bases lay in between. The CDR3 is CASSQAVMGNTIYF. Here the CDR3 DNA reads TGTGCCAGCAGCCAAGCGGTTATGGGAAACACCATATATTTT.

This clone was seen once. The chain joins TRBV10-3 to TRBJ2-3; 8 bases align to TRBD1. V shed 6 bases, J shed 7 bases, and the junction held 6 bases outside the gene matches. CDR1 is ENHRY, CDR2 SYGVKD, per germline. This CDR3 has 13 amino acids. The CDR3 nucleotides read TGTGCCATCAGCGGACAGGGTCCAAATACGCAGTATTTT. It codes for CAISGQGPNTQYF.

The chain employs TRBV6-1 and TRBJ2-4; 7 bases agree with TRBD1. Germline V gene data show CDR1 as MNHNS and CDR2 as SASEGT. The CDR3 sequence is 19 residues long. With 1 base clipped from V and 0 bases from J, the junction kept 12 bases outside the gene matches. In DNA form, the CDR3 reads TGTGCCAGCAGTGAAGATGGGGGTGGGACAGACATAGCCAAAAACATTCAGTACTTC. Protein sequence: CASSEDGGGTDIAKNIQYF.

This rearrangement joins TRBV11-2 to TRBJ1-4; D is undetermined. Germline V gene lookup returns CDR1 SGHAT and CDR2 FQNNGV. The CDR3 has 13 amino acids. Between the trimmed V and J ends, which lost 5 bases and 8 bases, there was a span of 12 bases. Here the CDR3 reads CASSPWTGEKLFF. In nucleotides, the CDR3 is TGTGCCAGCAGCCCTTGGACGGGGGAAAAACTGTTTTTT.

This clone was found many times. Within the sample, other DNA sequences also encode this same CDR3. The chain's CDR3 is CASRGQGLNTEAFF. DNA of the CDR3: TGTGCCAGCAGAGGACAGGGGTTGAACACTGAAGCTTTCTTT. The genes are TRBV28 and TRBJ1-1, with 9 bases matching TRBD1. The CDR3 is 14 amino acids. J gave up 0 bases and V 6 bases, and 2 bases lay outside the gene matches. The germline gives CDR1 MDHEN, CDR2 SYDVKM.

The chain has TRBV9 and TRBJ2-1; TRBD2 aligns across 8 bases. This CDR3 region has 14 residues. The trim removed 4 bases at V and 6 bases at J, leaving 6 bases unmatched. CDR1 is SGDLS, CDR2 YYNGEE, per germline. As DNA, the CDR3 is TGTGCCAGCAGCCCCGGGGGGGGCACCAATGAGCAGTTCTTC. Protein: CASSPGGGTNEQFF. The whole variable domain, remainder taken from reference TRBV9 and TRBJ2-1, is DSGVTQTPKHLITATGQRVTLRCSPRSGDLSVYWYQQSLDQGLQFLIQYYNGEERAKGNILERFSAQQFPDLHSELNLSSLELGDSALYFCASSPGGGTNEQFFGPGTRLTVL.